Here is one T cell receptor beta chain with its context. The antigen is not known. Germline assignment: CDR1 MNHEY and CDR2 SVGEGT. This CDR3 has 15 residues. Trimming pared 6 bases from V and 2 bases from J, leaving 17 bases between. The data stem from a study of T cells in Graves' hyperthyroidism and ophthalmopathy. Uncontrolled infection, other autoimmune disease, pregnancy or lactation barred patients from enrollment. Study results and caveats: Ophthalmopathy was separated from stable hyperthyroidism by a 13 V-J model.

RNA transcripts provided the source from which TCR beta CDR3 regions were amplified. TCR CDR3 underwent first-round RT-PCR with the HTBI primer set. From the multiplex PCR reads, TCRdb called clonotypes with MiXCR, one entry per CDR3 protein. The sample has roughly 700,000 distinct CDR3 sequences; approximately 36% are singletons. V and J are TRBV6-2 or TRBV6-3 and TRBJ2-7; tentatively, D is TRBD2 (6 bases). This clonotype was obtained from a woman in her thirties or forties with Graves' hyperthyroidism. The sequenced sample was blood. DNA of the CDR3: TGTGCCAGCAGCCACGGGGAGCGGACTACCTACGAGCAGTACTTC. It is translated as CASSHGERTTYEQYF.